This T cell receptor beta chain was captured in a study of cytomegalovirus exposure and HLA in healthy donors. Study-level results: Later on, an analysis found that several of the most significant clusters appeared to be linked to common viral pathogens, which included parvovirus B19. Across all donors, roughly uniform sequencing depth was an assumption of the presence/absence analyses. The study carried out a later analysis of TCR beta sequences. It associated 16,951 of them with specific HLA alleles at a false discovery rate of 0.05.

Vbeta (60) and Jbeta (13) primers were used in the PCR. TCRdb's table, derived via immunoSEQ multiplex PCR, lists solely in-frame clones and lacks some. The sample shows about 120,000 clones, 60% to 85% of them seen only once. All the people who gave samples were healthy bone marrow donors. Concerning this clone: The antigen is not known.

In germline, CDR1 is GTSNPN, CDR2 SVGIG (reference sequence). The CDR3 extends over 15 amino acids. Trimming cost V 5 bases and J 2 bases, with 18 bases left between them. The sequencing input was PBMCs. This sequence was found in a woman in her forties in good health and CMV-seropositive. The V call is TRBV30, the J call TRBJ1-2, with a weak D call TRBD1 (6 bases). CDR3 sequence reads: CAWVPRGAPNYGYTF. CDR3 in DNA: TGTGCCTGGGTTCCACGGGGGGCCCCCAACTATGGCTACACCTTC.